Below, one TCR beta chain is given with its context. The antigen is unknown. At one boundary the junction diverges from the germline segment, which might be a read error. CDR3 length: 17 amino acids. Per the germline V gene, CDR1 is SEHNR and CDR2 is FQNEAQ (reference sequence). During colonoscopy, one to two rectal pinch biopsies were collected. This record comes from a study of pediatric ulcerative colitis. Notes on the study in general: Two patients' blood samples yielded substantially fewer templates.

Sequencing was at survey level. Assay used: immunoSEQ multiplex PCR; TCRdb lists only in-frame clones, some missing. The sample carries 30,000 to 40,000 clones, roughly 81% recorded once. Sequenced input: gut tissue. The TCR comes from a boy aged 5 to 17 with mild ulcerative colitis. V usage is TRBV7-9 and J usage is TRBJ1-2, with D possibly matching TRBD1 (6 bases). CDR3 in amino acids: CASSLLSLDRMPSSTSF. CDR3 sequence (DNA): TGTGCCAGCAGCTTGCTTAGTCTTGACAGGATGCCGAGTTCTACGTCCTTC.